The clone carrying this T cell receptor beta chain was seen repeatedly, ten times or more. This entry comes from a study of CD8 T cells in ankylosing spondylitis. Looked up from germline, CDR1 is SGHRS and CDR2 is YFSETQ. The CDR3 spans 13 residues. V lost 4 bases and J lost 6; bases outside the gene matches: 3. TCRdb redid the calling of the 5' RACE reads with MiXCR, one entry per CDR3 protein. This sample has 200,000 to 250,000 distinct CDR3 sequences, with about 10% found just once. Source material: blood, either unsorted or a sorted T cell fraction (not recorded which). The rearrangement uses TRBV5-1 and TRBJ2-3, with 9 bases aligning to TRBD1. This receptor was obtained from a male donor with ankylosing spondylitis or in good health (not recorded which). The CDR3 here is CASSGTGPDTQYF. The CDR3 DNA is TGCGCCAGCAGCGGGACAGGGCCCGATACGCAGTATTTT. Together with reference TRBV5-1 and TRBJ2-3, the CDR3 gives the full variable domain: KAGVTQTPRYLIKTRGQQVTLSCSPISGHRSVSWYQQTPGQGLQFLFEYFSETQRNKGNFPGRFSGRQFSNSRSEMNVSTLELGDSALYLCASSGTGPDTQYFGPGTRLTVL.